The 28 T cell receptor beta chains reported below all come from one sample, sequenced in a study of immune evolution from preneoplasia to lung adenocarcinoma. Method: immunoSEQ multiplex PCR; TCRdb's copy keeps in-frame clones and lacks some. The profile shows approximately 7,400 clones, just under 80% of them singletons. What was sequenced was FFPE adjacent normal lung tissue. These receptors all stem from a person in their 70s with lung adenocarcinoma.

This chain joins TRBV30 and TRBJ1-2; D is possibly TRBD1 (6 bases). Trimming removed 4 bases at V and 8 bases at J, with 17 bases between. The CDR3 is 13 residues long. CDR1 GTSNPN and CDR2 SVGIG come from the germline V gene (reference sequence). CDR3 sequence (DNA): TGTGCCTGGAAGCGGGTCCAGGGGCTCGGCTACACCTTC. Translating gives CAWKRVQGLGYTF.

J is TRBJ2-3 and V is TRBV1; the tabulated D call, TRBD2, remains unverified against the DNA. TRBV1 is a documented pseudogene. The CDR3 has 16 residues. The chain's CDR3 is CTTPMSPGGITDTQYF. CDR3 bases: TGCACCACCCCCATGAGCCCCGGGGGGATCACAGATACGCAGTATTTT.

The J gene is TRBJ2-6, the V gene TRBV2; TRBD1 matches at 9 bases. Trimming cost V 5 bases and J 4 bases; bases outside gene matches: 12. Germline CDR1 reads SNHLY; CDR2 reads FYNNEI. The CDR3 runs 18 residues. As DNA, the CDR3 is TGTGCCAGCAGTTACGGACAGGGGCCTCCTCGGGGGGCCAACGTCCTGACTTTC. Residues: CASSYGQGPPRGANVLTF.

As regards this clone: Other DNA sequences in this specimen translate into the identical CDR3. CDR3 sequence reads: CASSPRQNTEAFF. The CDR3 region has the DNA TGTGCCAGCAGCCCTCGACAAAACACTGAAGCTTTCTTT. The chain couples TRBV9 to TRBJ1-1; D gene ambiguous. Trimming left V 4 bases short and J 2 bases short, with 9 bases between. Germline V gene lookup returns CDR1 SGDLS and CDR2 YYNGEE. The CDR3 contains 13 residues.

The chain links TRBV2 to TRBJ1-1; D is unresolved. The CDR3 is 12 residues long. V lost 6 bases, J lost 3 bases, and 8 bases lay in between. Germline values: CDR1 SNHLY, CDR2 FYNNEI. In nucleotides, the CDR3 is TGTGCCAGCAGCCCCACGGACACTGAAGCTTTCTTT. Protein: CASSPTDTEAFF.

The J gene is TRBJ2-6, the V gene TRBV6-5; D uncertain. Trimming took off 11 bases at V and 4 bases at J, with 9 bases between the two ends. In germline, CDR1 is MNHEY, CDR2 SVGAGI. The CDR3 has 12 amino acids. The CDR3 DNA sequence: TGTGCCTCCACAGCAGGGGCCAACGTCCTGACTTTC. Its protein is CASTAGANVLTF.

Concerning this clone itself: One junction end does not reproduce the germline sequence, and a read error may be involved. CDR3 sequence reads: CTSSLSFSAKEQYF. In DNA, the CDR3 is TGTACCAGCAGTTTATCGTTTTCGGCTAAGGAGCAGTACTTC. The chain recombines TRBV27 with TRBJ2-7, with D unresolved. The CDR3 loop spans 14 amino acids. The V gene's germline CDR1 is MNHEY and CDR2 SMNVEV (reference sequence).

By share, this clone counts as large. V and J are TRBV28 and TRBJ2-3; D gene uncertain. Germline V gene data show CDR1 as MDHEN and CDR2 as SYDVKM. The CDR3 spans 16 residues. V was shortened by 7 bases and J by 5 bases, with 22 bases between the two germline ends. CDR3 nucleotides: TGTGCCAGCATGACCCCGGGTCTCGACACGAAAGATACGCAGTATTTT. Protein: CASMTPGLDTKDTQYF.

V is TRBV5-6 and J is TRBJ2-3, with unresolved D. The CDR3 sequence is 16 residues long. With 0 bases removed from V and 2 bases from J, the gap between germline ends came to 13 bases. The germline V gene encodes CDR1 SGHDT and CDR2 YYEEEE. The DNA for the CDR3 is TGTGCCAGCAGCTTGGTCCAGCTAAGGAACACAGATACGCAGTATTTT. Protein product: CASSLVQLRNTDTQYF.

This clone occurred once. This chain connects TRBV13 to TRBJ2-2; 10 bases align to TRBD2. This CDR3 region has 18 residues. The V segment lost 2 bases and the J segment 6 bases; nucleotides outside the gene matches: 12. Germline-derived CDR1 and CDR2 are PRHDT and FYEKMQ (reference sequence). The CDR3 coding sequence is TGTGCCAGCAGCTTATACAGTTGGAGCGGGGGGGCCCCCGGGGAGCTGTTTTTT. Protein sequence: CASSLYSWSGGAPGELFF.

This clone was observed a handful of times. CDR3 nucleotide sequence: TGTGCCAGATCGAACCCGAGCAGGGGCGGTCACACCATATATTTT. This gives the protein CARSNPSRGGHTIYF. This chain joins TRBV27 and TRBJ1-3, with TRBD1 as a possible D gene (6 bases). Germline V gives CDR1 MNHEY, CDR2 SMNVEV (reference sequence). The CDR3 has 15 amino acids. Trimming pared 9 bases from V and 8 bases from J, leaving 23 bases between.

The chain employs TRBV4-1 and TRBJ1-2; D is unclear. The CDR3 covers 15 residues. The V gene's germline CDR1 is MGHRA and CDR2 YSYEKL. Trimming cost V 2 bases and J 2 bases, with 12 bases left between them. The CDR3 region has the DNA TGCGCCAGCAGCCAACCACTAGGGTTCAACTATGGCTACACCTTC. It yields the protein CASSQPLGFNYGYTF.

V and J are TRBV7-6 and TRBJ2-1, with D perhaps matching TRBD1 (5 bases). Looked up from germline, CDR1 is SGHVS and CDR2 is FNYEAQ. This CDR3 contains 14 residues. Trimming pared 4 bases from V and 6 bases from J, leaving 13 bases between. CDR3 sequence: CASSSFRGLNEQFF. The CDR3 DNA reads TGTGCCAGCAGCTCCTTTAGGGGTCTCAATGAGCAGTTCTTC.

This chain links TRBV5-1 with TRBJ1-1; D is ambiguous. The CDR3 consists of 13 residues. V lost 2 bases, J lost 0 bases, and 5 bases lay in between. In germline, CDR1 is SGHRS, CDR2 YFSETQ. CDR3 in amino acids: CASSLGMNTEAFF. CDR3 bases: TGCGCCAGCAGCTTAGGGATGAACACTGAAGCTTTCTTT.

The V call is TRBV20-1, the J call TRBJ2-5, with D perhaps assigned TRBD1 or TRBD2 (5 bases each). The CDR3 is 11 amino acids. Germline CDR1 DFQATT, CDR2 SNEGSKA (reference sequence). The V and J ends lost 6 bases and 8 bases respectively, with 13 bases between them. The CDR3 protein is CSAADWDTQYF. In DNA form, the CDR3 reads TGCAGTGCGGCGGACTGGGACACCCAGTACTTC.

This clone was observed a few times. The rearrangement links TRBV15 to TRBJ1-6; no definite D call. CDR1 LNHNV and CDR2 YYDKDF come from the germline V gene (reference sequence). Trimming removed 0 bases at V and 0 bases at J, with 9 bases between. This CDR3 is 17 amino acids long. The CDR3 DNA reads as TGTGCCACCAGCAGAGAAGGGCGGAGCTCCTATAATTCACCCCTCCACTTT. It codes for CATSREGRSSYNSPLHF. Based on the CDR3 plus reference TRBV15 and TRBJ1-6, the full variable domain is DAMVIQNPRYQVTQFGKPVTLSCSQTLNHNVMYWYQQKSSQAPKLLFHYYDKDFNNEADTPDNFQSRRPNTSFCFLDIRSPGLGDTAMYLCATSREGRSSYNSPLHFGNGTRLTVT.

The genes are TRBV6-5 and TRBJ2-3; D possibly corresponds to TRBD1 (5 bases). Deletions cut 0 bases from V and 4 bases from J, with 8 bases between. The CDR3 is 14 amino acids. CDR1 is MNHEY and CDR2 is SVGAGI in the germline V gene. CDR3 region: CASSYSSQADTQYF. CDR3 coding DNA: TGTGCCAGCAGTTACTCGTCACAGGCAGATACGCAGTATTTT.

The chain recombines TRBV10-1 with TRBJ2-3; D is perhaps TRBD2 (5 bases). CDR3 size: 12 residues. CDR1 WNHNN and CDR2 SYGVQD come from the germline V gene (reference sequence). Trimming shortened V by 7 bases and J by 10 bases, and 15 bases separated the two germline ends. Here the CDR3 reads CASTKDSGPQYF. The CDR3 region has the DNA TGCGCCAGCACCAAGGACTCTGGTCCGCAGTATTTT.

The chain recombines TRBV6-4 with TRBJ2-3, with D possibly matching TRBD2 (5 bases). Germline V gives CDR1 MRHNA, CDR2 SNTAGT. V lost 2 bases, J lost 4 bases, and 13 bases lay in between. CDR3 length: 15 amino acids. The CDR3 DNA reads TGTGCCAGCAGTGACGAGGGTAGTAACGCAGATACGCAGTATTTT. Its protein product is CASSDEGSNADTQYF.

This clone appeared a few times. This chain joins TRBV30 and TRBJ2-2; D remains ambiguous. Germline V gene data show CDR1 as GTSNPN and CDR2 as SVGIG (reference sequence). V dropped 4 bases and J dropped 4 bases, with 10 bases sitting between them. This CDR3 has 13 residues. DNA of the CDR3: TGTGCCTGGATGAAGGAGAGCACCGGGGAGCTGTTTTTT. Protein: CAWMKESTGELFF.

This chain connects TRBV21-1 to TRBJ2-1; TRBD1 is the table's D call and was not checked against the DNA. TRBV21-1 is listed as a pseudogene. The CDR3 covers 14 residues. The CDR3 nucleotides are TGTGCCAGCAGCAAACCGGACAGGGTCAATGAGCAGTTCTTC. Encoded protein: CASSKPDRVNEQFF.

J is TRBJ1-6 and V is TRBV5-6, with D perhaps matching TRBD1 (5 bases). The CDR3 runs 14 residues. Germline V gene lookup returns CDR1 SGHDT and CDR2 YYEEEE. V lost 6 bases, J lost 5 bases, and 12 bases lay in between. Here the CDR3 DNA reads TGTGCCAGCACCCAGGGCATCGATAATTCACCCCTCCACTTT. Translation: CASTQGIDNSPLHF.

This chain joins TRBV30 and TRBJ1-3, with a tentative D call TRBD1 (6 bases). The CDR3 totals 13 residues. Germline V gene data show CDR1 as GTSNPN and CDR2 as SVGIG (reference sequence). Trimming stripped 4 bases from V and 7 bases from J, with 14 bases between. CDR3 nucleotides: TGTGCCTGGACCCATTCGGGGGGCAACACCATATATTTT. It is translated as CAWTHSGGNTIYF.

CDR3 region: CASNSQGRGGQPQHF. CDR3 nucleotides: TGTGCCAGCAATTCCCAGGGGCGGGGTGGTCAGCCCCAGCATTTT. The chain has TRBV28 and TRBJ1-5; D might be TRBD1 (6 bases). Trimming took 7 bases from V and 6 from J, leaving 19 bases between them. This CDR3 has 15 residues. Per the germline V gene, CDR1 is MDHEN and CDR2 is SYDVKM.

The rearrangement links TRBV2 to TRBJ1-1, with D tentatively TRBD1 (5 bases). Trimming shortened V by 8 bases and J by 1 base, and 14 bases separated the two germline ends. The CDR3 loop spans 14 amino acids. CDR1 and CDR2 (germline): SNHLY, FYNNEI. CDR3 coding DNA: TGTGCCAGCGGGGGGAGGGTAAGGAACACTGAAGCTTTCTTT. Translating it yields CASGGRVRNTEAFF.

The chain employs TRBV6-5 and TRBJ2-3; a weak D match, TRBD2 (5 bases). Per germline, CDR1 MNHEY and CDR2 SVGAGI. V lost 7 bases, J lost 1 base, and 9 bases lay in between. The CDR3 is 13 residues long. CDR3 in DNA: TGTGCCAGCACCAAAGCGGGCACAGATACGCAGTATTTT. This encodes CASTKAGTDTQYF.

In its sample, this clone was seen a few times. J is TRBJ2-5 and V is TRBV19, with TRBD2 matching over 12 bases. CDR1 and CDR2 (germline): LNHDA, SQIVND (reference sequence). V lost 9 bases, J lost 5 bases, and 10 bases stayed unmatched. The CDR3 has 15 amino acids. The CDR3 DNA follows: TGTGCCAGCGGTTTTCTAGCGGGGGGGCTGGAGACCCAGTACTTC. It codes for CASGFLAGGLETQYF.

The chain employs TRBV7-8 and TRBJ2-2; TRBD2 agrees at 13 bases. This CDR3 spans 19 amino acids. Looked up from germline, CDR1 is SGHVS and CDR2 is FQNEAQ. V lost 1 base to trimming and J lost 4 bases; unmatched junction nucleotides: 9. This CDR3 is CASSLVGTSGVSVTGELFF. The CDR3 coding sequence is TGTGCCAGCAGCTTAGTGGGGACTAGCGGGGTATCGGTCACCGGGGAGCTGTTTTTT.